This T cell receptor (beta chain) comes out of a study of spatial heterogeneity in lung cancer. Background on the study: PBMC collected at follow-up were sequenced when available, a median of around 2 years after resection. Study-level findings and limits: Ubiquitous expanded tumor TCRs surfaced in blood more at resection than they did at follow-up.

In TCRdb, the 5' RACE reads were re-called with MiXCR into one record per CDR3 protein. The table includes over 95,000 distinct CDR3 sequences, 10% to 12% detected once. The germline V gene encodes CDR1 SGHRS and CDR2 YFSETQ. This CDR3 spans 12 amino acids. The V gene lost 9 bases and the J gene lost 14 bases, with 18 bases spanning the gap. This clonotype turned up a few times. Its matching antigen is unknown. This sample's time point: blood at routine non-recurrence follow-up after resection. Whole RNA was taken from tumor, nontumor lung or frozen PBMC; it was then sequenced unsorted. The chain links TRBV5-1 to TRBJ1-6; no definite D call. This sample comprised PBMCs, obtained at follow-up. This TCR was sampled from a female donor with early-stage non-small cell lung cancer. The CDR3 coding sequence is TGCGCCACCCGGCCGGACGTCGGTTCCCTCCACTTT. The encoded protein is CATRPDVGSLHF. The entire variable domain, with the rest obtained from reference TRBV5-1 and TRBJ1-6, is as follows: KAGVTQTPRYLIKTRGQQVTLSCSPISGHRSVSWYQQTPGQGLQFLFEYFSETQRNKGNFPGRFSGRQFSNSRSEMNVSTLELGDSALYLCATRPDVGSLHFGNGTRLTVT.